Presented here are 8 T cell receptor beta chains from one specimen sequenced in a study of beta chain features in type 1 diabetes. Study observations and caveats: Type 1 diabetes patients showed a moderate but significant shortening of TCRB CDR3s in all four CD4+ subsets.

Expressed TCRB transcripts got sequenced, as all isolated RNA was reverse transcribed. TCRdb's table, derived via immunoSEQ multiplex PCR, lists solely in-frame clones and lacks some. In the table there are 500,000 to 850,000 clones, roughly an eighth of which are singletons. These receptors have no identified antigens. Specimen: naive CD4+ T cells from blood. The receptors derive from a man aged 18 to 35 with type 1 diabetes.

V usage is TRBV7-9 and J usage is TRBJ1-1; D is undetermined. There are 14 residues in the CDR3. CDR1 is SEHNR, CDR2 FQNEAQ, per germline (reference sequence). The V end lost 6 bases, the J end lost 3 bases, and 14 bases lay between the germline ends. CDR3 protein: CASRHPGSDTEAFF. The CDR3 DNA is TGTGCCAGCAGGCACCCGGGCAGCGACACTGAAGCTTTCTTT.

This clone has a handful of counts. The J gene is TRBJ2-7, the V gene TRBV30, with D maybe TRBD2 (6 bases). Per the germline V gene, CDR1 is GTSNPN and CDR2 is SVGIG (reference sequence). V dropped 0 bases and J dropped 0 bases, with 12 bases sitting between them. This CDR3 region has 15 residues. The CDR3 DNA is TGTGCCTGGAGTGTCGGACTACCTAACTCCTACGAGCAGTACTTC. Translation: CAWSVGLPNSYEQYF. The full variable domain, rest sourced from reference TRBV30 and TRBJ2-7, is SQTIHQWPATLVQPVGSPLSLECTVEGTSNPNLYWYRQAAGRGLQLLFYSVGIGQISSEVPQNLSASRPQDRQFILSSKKLLLSDSGFYLCAWSVGLPNSYEQYFGPGTRLTVT.

This sequence joins TRBV2 and TRBJ2-2; perhaps TRBD1 as D (6 bases). The ends were cut back, 11 bases at V and 2 bases at J, with 15 bases in the middle. Germline V lookup: CDR1 SNHLY, CDR2 FYNNEI. There are 14 residues in the CDR3. The CDR3 here is CADGQSLNTGELFF. The CDR3, as DNA: TGTGCCGACGGACAGAGCCTTAACACCGGGGAGCTGTTTTTT.

This clone turned up a few times. The chain links TRBV19 to TRBJ1-5, with TRBD1 as a possible D gene (6 bases). V lost 6 bases to trimming and J lost 6 bases, with 12 bases between them. Germline V gene sequence: CDR1 LNHDA, CDR2 SQIVND (reference sequence). CDR3 length: 13 residues. The CDR3 reads CASRPRGAQPQHF. Written as DNA, the CDR3 is TGTGCCAGTAGGCCAAGGGGGGCTCAGCCCCAGCATTTT.

J is TRBJ1-2 and V is TRBV5-1, with TRBD1 as a possible D gene (6 bases). The CDR3 runs to 12 residues. V lost 5 bases to trimming and J lost 4 bases, with 9 bases between them. Germline CDR1 and CDR2: SGHRS and YFSETQ. The CDR3 DNA reads as TGCGCCAGCAGTCAGGGGATCTATGGCTACACCTTC. Translation: CASSQGIYGYTF.

V and J are TRBV12-5 and TRBJ2-5, with D uncertain. The CDR3 has 11 residues. V lost 3 bases and J 5 bases, leaving 4 bases between the germline ends. Per germline, CDR1 LGHNT and CDR2 FRNRAP. CDR3 coding DNA: TGTGCTAGTGGTTTATCGGAGACCCAGTACTTC. Amino acid sequence: CASGLSETQYF. Using reference TRBV12-5 and TRBJ2-5 for the parts outside the CDR3, the full variable domain is DARVTQTPRHKVTEMGQEVTMRCQPILGHNTVFWYRQTMMQGLELLAYFRNRAPLDDSGMPKDRFSAEMPDATLATLKIQPSEPRDSAVYFCASGLSETQYFGPGTRLLVL.

CDR3 DNA sequence: TGTGCCAGCAGCTTAGGAACTGAAGCTTCCTACGAGCAGTACTTC. Its translation: CASSLGTEASYEQYF. This chain uses TRBV7-6 with TRBJ2-7; D not certain. The CDR3 extends over 15 amino acids. In germline, CDR1 is SGHVS, CDR2 FNYEAQ. Trimming pared 1 base from V and 1 base from J, leaving 11 bases between.

The chain recombines TRBV30 with TRBJ1-3; tentatively, D is TRBD1 (6 bases). The CDR3 is 14 residues long. In germline, CDR1 is GTSNPN, CDR2 SVGIG (reference sequence). Trimming took 5 bases from V and 0 from J, leaving 11 bases between them. CDR3 coding DNA: TGTGCCTGGGGGACATCAAGCTCTGGAAACACCATATATTTT. It codes for CAWGTSSSGNTIYF.